What follows are 9 T cell receptor beta chains derived from one specimen sequenced in a study of cytomegalovirus exposure and HLA in healthy donors. Measured with immunoSEQ multiplex PCR; TCRdb has only the in-frame clones, and not every one. The table shows around 250,000 clones, with around 89% occurring only once. Sequencing was performed on PBMCs. These receptors were collected from a woman under 30 in good health and CMV-seronegative.

This chain joins TRBV6-5 and TRBJ2-1; TRBD1 is a possible D gene (7 bases). Trimming shortened V by 9 bases and J by 8 bases, and 20 bases separated the two germline ends. Germline CDR1 reads MNHEY; CDR2 reads SVGAGI. CDR3 length equals 14 residues. The CDR3 loop reads CASSRERGRDEQFF. For the CDR3, the DNA is TGTGCCAGTAGCCGGGAGAGGGGGCGGGATGAGCAGTTCTTC.

The rearrangement joins TRBV5-4 to TRBJ2-3, with D possibly matching TRBD2 (6 bases). Germline values: CDR1 SGHNT, CDR2 YYREEE (reference sequence). The CDR3 is 13 residues long. The germline V and J ends were trimmed by 3 bases and 3 bases, with 8 bases remaining between them. The CDR3 DNA reads TGTGCCAGCAGCTGGGGACTTACAGATACGCAGTATTTT. Its protein is CASSWGLTDTQYF.

The CDR3 region is CASSEGQAGSEQYV. DNA of the CDR3: TGTGCCAGCAGTGAGGGGCAGGCGGGGTCCGAGCAGTACGTC. The rearrangement uses TRBV6-1 and TRBJ2-7; D possibly corresponds to TRBD2 (6 bases). The CDR3 is 14 amino acids. In germline, CDR1 is MNHNS, CDR2 SASEGT. Trimming took 3 bases from V and 6 from J, leaving 15 bases between them.

The rearrangement joins TRBV28 to TRBJ2-7; 8 nucleotides agree with TRBD2. CDR3 length equals 13 residues. The germline gives CDR1 MDHEN, CDR2 SYDVKM. J was trimmed by 6 bases and V by 6 bases; bases with no gene match: 7. CDR3 residues: CASSGGAASEQYF. CDR3 DNA sequence: TGTGCCAGCAGCGGGGGGGCGGCGTCCGAGCAGTACTTC.

Concerning this clone: This sample includes further DNA sequences coding for the same CDR3. The chain combines TRBV9 with TRBJ2-2, with 8 bases aligning to TRBD2. Trimming at V came to 2 bases and at J to 4 bases, leaving 4 bases not matched to a gene. The CDR3 has 15 amino acids. Germline CDR1 reads SGDLS; CDR2 reads YYNGEE. The CDR3 protein is CASSVGLAGTGELFF. The DNA of the CDR3 is TGTGCCAGCAGCGTCGGGCTAGCGGGCACCGGGGAGCTGTTTTTT.

This clone has just a few counts. The chain employs TRBV28 and TRBJ1-6; D not certain. This CDR3 region has 14 residues. Germline loops: CDR1 MDHEN, CDR2 SYDVKM. The V end lost 3 bases, the J end lost 8 bases, and 11 bases lay between the germline ends. The CDR3 bases are TGTGCCAGCAGTTTTACCACCGGGGATTCACCCCTCCACTTT. It codes for CASSFTTGDSPLHF. Full variable domain (missing parts from reference TRBV28 and TRBJ1-6): DVKVTQSSRYLVKRTGEKVFLECVQDMDHENMFWYRQDPGLGLRLIYFSYDVKMKEKGDIPEGYSVSREKKERFSLILESASTNQTSMYLCASSFTTGDSPLHFGNGTRLTVT.

The rearrangement links TRBV19 to TRBJ1-2; possibly TRBD1 for D (5 bases). The CDR3 runs to 16 residues. The V end was cut by 7 bases, the J end by 1 base, with 19 bases between. Germline loops: CDR1 LNHDA, CDR2 SQIVND (reference sequence). CDR3 loop: CASTSDLAGLNYGYTF. In nucleotides, the CDR3 is TGTGCCAGTACCTCAGATTTAGCGGGACTTAACTATGGCTACACCTTC.

CDR3 in amino acids: CASTPRRLAGVTDTQYF. The CDR3 DNA sequence: TGTGCCAGCACACCCCGGCGGCTAGCGGGGGTTACAGATACGCAGTATTTT. V is TRBV28 and J is TRBJ2-3; TRBD2 matches 10 bases. After removal of 7 bases from V and 3 bases from J, the junction contained 13 bases not matched to a gene. The CDR3 has 17 residues. CDR1 and CDR2 (germline): MDHEN, SYDVKM.

Notes on this clone: Other DNA sequences in the same sample also yield this CDR3. V usage is TRBV7-9 and J usage is TRBJ2-1, with TRBD1 matching 9 bases. The CDR3 consists of 15 residues. CDR1 is SEHNR and CDR2 is FQNEAQ in the germline V gene (reference sequence). The J segment lost 2 bases and the V segment lost 1 base, leaving 0 bases of the junction unmatched. CDR3 bases: TGTGCCAGCAGCTTAGGACAGGGGGCCTACAATGAGCAGTTCTTC. Its protein product is CASSLGQGAYNEQFF.